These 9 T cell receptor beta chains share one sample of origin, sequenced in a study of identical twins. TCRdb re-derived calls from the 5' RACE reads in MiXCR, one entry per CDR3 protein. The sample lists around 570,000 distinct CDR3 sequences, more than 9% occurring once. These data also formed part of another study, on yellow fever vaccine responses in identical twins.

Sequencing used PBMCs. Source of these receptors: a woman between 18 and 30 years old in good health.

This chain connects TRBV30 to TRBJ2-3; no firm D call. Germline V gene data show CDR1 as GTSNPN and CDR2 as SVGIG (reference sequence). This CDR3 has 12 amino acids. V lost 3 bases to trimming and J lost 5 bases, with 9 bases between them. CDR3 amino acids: CAWSLTLDTQYF. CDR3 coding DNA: TGTGCCTGGAGCCTGACACTAGATACGCAGTATTTT.

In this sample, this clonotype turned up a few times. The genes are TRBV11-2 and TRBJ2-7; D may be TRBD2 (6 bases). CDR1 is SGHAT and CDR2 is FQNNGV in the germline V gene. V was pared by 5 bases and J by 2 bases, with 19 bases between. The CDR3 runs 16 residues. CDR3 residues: CASSQTAGTVAYEQYF. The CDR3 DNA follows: TGTGCCAGCAGCCAGACGGCGGGGACTGTTGCCTACGAGCAGTACTTC.

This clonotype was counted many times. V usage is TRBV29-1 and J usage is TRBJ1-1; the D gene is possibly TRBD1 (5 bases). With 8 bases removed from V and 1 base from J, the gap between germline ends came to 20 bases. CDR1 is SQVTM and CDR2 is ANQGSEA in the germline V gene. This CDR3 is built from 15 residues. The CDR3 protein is CSLFKYQGRNTEAFF. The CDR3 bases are TGCAGCCTTTTTAAGTACCAGGGCCGGAACACTGAAGCTTTCTTT. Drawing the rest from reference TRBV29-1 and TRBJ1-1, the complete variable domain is SAVISQKPSRDICQRGTSLTIQCQVDSQVTMMFWYRQQPGQSLTLIATANQGSEATYESGFVIDKFPISRPNLTFSTLTVSNMSPEDSSIYLCSLFKYQGRNTEAFFGQGTRLTVV.

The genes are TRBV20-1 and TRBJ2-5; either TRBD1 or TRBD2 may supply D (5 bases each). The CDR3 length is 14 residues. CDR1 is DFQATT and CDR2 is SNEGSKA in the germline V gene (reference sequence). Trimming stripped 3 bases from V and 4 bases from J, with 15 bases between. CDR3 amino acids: CSASLRVGVETQYF. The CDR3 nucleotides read TGCAGTGCTAGCCTCCGGGTGGGGGTAGAGACCCAGTACTTC.

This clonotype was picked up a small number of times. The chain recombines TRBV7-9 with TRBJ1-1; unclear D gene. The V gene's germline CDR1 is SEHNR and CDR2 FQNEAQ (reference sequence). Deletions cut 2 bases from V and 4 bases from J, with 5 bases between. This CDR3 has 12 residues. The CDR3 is CASSLTVTEAFF. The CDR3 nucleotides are TGTGCCAGCAGCTTAACAGTCACTGAAGCTTTCTTT.

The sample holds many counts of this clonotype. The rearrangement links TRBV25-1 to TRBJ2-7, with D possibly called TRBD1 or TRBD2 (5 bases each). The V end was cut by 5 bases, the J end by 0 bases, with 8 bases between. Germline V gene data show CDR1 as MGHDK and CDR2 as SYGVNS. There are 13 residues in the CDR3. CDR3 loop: CASSRDPSYEQYF. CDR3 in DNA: TGTGCCAGCAGTAGGGACCCCTCCTACGAGCAGTACTTC.

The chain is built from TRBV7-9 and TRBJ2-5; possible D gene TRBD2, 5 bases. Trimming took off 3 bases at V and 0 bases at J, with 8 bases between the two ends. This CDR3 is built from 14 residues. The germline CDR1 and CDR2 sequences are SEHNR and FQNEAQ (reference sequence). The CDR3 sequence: CASSFNGNQETQYF. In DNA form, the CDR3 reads TGTGCCAGCAGCTTTAACGGGAACCAAGAGACCCAGTACTTC.

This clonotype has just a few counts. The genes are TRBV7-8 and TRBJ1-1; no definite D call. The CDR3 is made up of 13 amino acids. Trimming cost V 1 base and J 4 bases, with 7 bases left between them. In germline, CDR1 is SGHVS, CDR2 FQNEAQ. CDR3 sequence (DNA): TGTGCCAGCAGCTTAGGGGTGACCACTGAAGCTTTCTTT. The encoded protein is CASSLGVTTEAFF.

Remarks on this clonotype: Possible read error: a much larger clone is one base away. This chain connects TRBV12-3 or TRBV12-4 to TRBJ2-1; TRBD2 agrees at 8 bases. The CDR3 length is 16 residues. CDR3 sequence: CASSQNPGLGVNERFF. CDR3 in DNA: TGTGCCAGCAGTCAAAACCCGGGACTAGGGGTCAATGAGCGGTTCTTC.